The present T cell receptor beta chain was sequenced within a study of CD8 T cells in Susac syndrome. The V segment lost 5 bases and the J segment 0 bases; nucleotides outside the gene matches: 6. Germline-derived CDR1 and CDR2 are SEHNR and FQNEAQ (reference sequence). The CDR3 has 15 amino acids. Random hexamers were used to reverse transcribe the RNA input (about 0.45 to 1 ug). TCR beta CDR3 was amplified by immunoSEQ multiplex PCR. This amplification extended across 54 Vbeta and 13 Jbeta segments. TCRdb fed the immunoSEQ multiplex PCR reads into MiXCR, producing one record per CDR3 protein. The sample records 150,000 to 200,000 distinct CDR3 sequences, approximately 93% being singletons.

The J gene is TRBJ1-2, the V gene TRBV7-9, with 7 positions matching TRBD1. The TCR originated in a human donor with multiple sclerosis. The sample taken for sequencing was CD4+ T cells from PBMCs. This chain's CDR3 is CASSRGTVTNYGYTF. The CDR3 bases are TGTGCCAGCAGCAGAGGGACAGTAACTAACTATGGCTACACCTTC.